This T cell receptor beta chain was retrieved from a study of blood T cell repertoires in COVID-19. Study overall: The samples span acute and convalescent COVID-19 from the United States, Italy and Spain. T cells, B-cell-depleted T cells, or PBMCs supplied cDNA or gDNA.

The Seattle patients joined while their infection was active and were tracked longitudinally afterward. Original processing methods: From reference gene primer amplification, estimates of nucleated cell counts were derived. Libraries were prepared by immunoSEQ multiplex PCR; TCRdb keeps only in-frame clonotypes and omits some of them. That table furnishes V, J and clone size, whereas the DNA furnished D and trimming. The sample carries about 200,000 clones, 70% to 90% recorded once. This sequence originates from a man in his fifties or sixties with COVID-19, enrolled during active disease. What was sequenced was peripheral blood.

The CDR3 bases are TGTGCCAGCAGTTTCGGCGGACAAGAGCAGTACTTC. Protein product: CASSFGGQEQYF. This chain links TRBV12-3 or TRBV12-4 with TRBJ2-7, with a weak D call TRBD1 (5 bases). V was clipped by 3 bases and J by 7 bases, with 10 bases between them. CDR3 size: 12 residues.